This T cell receptor beta chain was identified during a study of CD8 T cells in ankylosing spondylitis. Germline-derived CDR1 and CDR2 are MNHNS and SASEGT. The length of the CDR3 is 14 residues. V lost 5 bases, J lost 1 base, and 8 bases lay in between. Overall study results and limits: A motif of eight or nine highly homologous TCR beta variants was seen as apparently characteristic of ankylosing spondylitis blood.

On this clonotype itself: Its antigen is as yet unknown.

TCRdb analysed the 5' RACE reads with MiXCR anew, one entry per CDR3 protein. The table includes around 890,000 distinct CDR3 sequences, approximately 12% detected once. The TCR comes from a male donor with ankylosing spondylitis. The chain is built from TRBV6-1 and TRBJ1-4; D possibly corresponds to TRBD1 (6 bases). Sequencing was carried out using blood, either unsorted or a sorted T cell fraction (not recorded which). The chain's CDR3 is CASSRTETNEKLFF. Here the CDR3 DNA reads TGTGCCAGCAGTAGGACAGAAACTAATGAAAAACTGTTTTTT.